This TCR beta chain derives from a study of cytomegalovirus exposure and HLA in healthy donors. CDR1 and CDR2 (germline): SGHTA, FQGNSA. The CDR3 spans 17 residues. V shed 1 base and J 6 bases; nucleotides not matched to a gene: 8. The study ran its PCR with 60 Vbeta and 13 Jbeta primers. Repertoires were generated with immunoSEQ multiplex PCR, while TCRdb's copy carries only in-frame clones and drops some. The table shows nearly 200,000 clones, with around 87% occurring only once. The study's findings and limits: Within the data, a cluster of highly shared sequence variants was likely a sequencing artifact.

Comment on this clone: Antigen specificity is unknown.

V and J are TRBV7-2 and TRBJ2-7; TRBD2 matches at 14 bases. Sequences were obtained from PBMCs. The clonotype was recovered from a man aged 25 to 45 in good health and CMV-seronegative. CDR3 bases: TGTGCCAGCAGCTTAGTACGACTAGCGGGGGGGCGTGCCGAGCAGTACTTC. It encodes CASSLVRLAGGRAEQYF.